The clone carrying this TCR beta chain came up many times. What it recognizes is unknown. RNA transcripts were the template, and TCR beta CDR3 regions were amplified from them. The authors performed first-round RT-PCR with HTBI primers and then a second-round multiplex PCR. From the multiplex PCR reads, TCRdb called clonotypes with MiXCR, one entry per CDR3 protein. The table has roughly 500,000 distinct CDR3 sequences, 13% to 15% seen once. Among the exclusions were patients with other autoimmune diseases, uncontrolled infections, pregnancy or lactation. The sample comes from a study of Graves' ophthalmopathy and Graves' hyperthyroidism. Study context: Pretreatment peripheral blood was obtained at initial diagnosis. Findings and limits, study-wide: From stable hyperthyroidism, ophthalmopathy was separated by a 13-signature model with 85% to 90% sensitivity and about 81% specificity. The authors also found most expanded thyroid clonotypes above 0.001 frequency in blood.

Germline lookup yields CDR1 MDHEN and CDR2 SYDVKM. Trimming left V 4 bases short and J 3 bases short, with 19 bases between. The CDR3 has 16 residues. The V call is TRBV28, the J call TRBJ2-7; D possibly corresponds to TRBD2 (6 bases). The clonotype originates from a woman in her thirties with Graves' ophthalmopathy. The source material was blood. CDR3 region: CASSSPSGRRYYEQYF. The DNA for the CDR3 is TGTGCCAGCAGTTCCCCATCAGGGAGGCGCTACTACGAGCAGTACTTC.